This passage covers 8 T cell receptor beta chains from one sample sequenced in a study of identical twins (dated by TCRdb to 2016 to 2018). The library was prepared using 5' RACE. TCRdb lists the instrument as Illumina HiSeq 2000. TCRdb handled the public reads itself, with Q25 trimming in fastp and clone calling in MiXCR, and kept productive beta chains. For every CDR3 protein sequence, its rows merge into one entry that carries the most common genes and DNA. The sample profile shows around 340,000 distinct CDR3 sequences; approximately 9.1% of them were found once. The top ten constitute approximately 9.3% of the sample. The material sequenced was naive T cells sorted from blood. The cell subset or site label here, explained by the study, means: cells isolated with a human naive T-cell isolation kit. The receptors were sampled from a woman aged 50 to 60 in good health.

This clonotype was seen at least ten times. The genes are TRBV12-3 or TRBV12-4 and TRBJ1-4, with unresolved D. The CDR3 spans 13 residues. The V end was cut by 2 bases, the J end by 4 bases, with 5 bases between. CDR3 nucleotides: TGTGCCAGCAGTTTAACGGATAATGAAAAACTGTTTTTT. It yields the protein CASSLTDNEKLFF.

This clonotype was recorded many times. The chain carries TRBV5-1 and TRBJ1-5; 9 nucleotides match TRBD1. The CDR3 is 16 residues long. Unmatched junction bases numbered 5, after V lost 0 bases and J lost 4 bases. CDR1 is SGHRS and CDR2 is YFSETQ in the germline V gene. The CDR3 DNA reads TGCGCCAGCAGCTTGGGGGGACAGGGCGGGAATCAGCCCCAGCATTTT. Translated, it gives CASSLGGQGGNQPQHF.

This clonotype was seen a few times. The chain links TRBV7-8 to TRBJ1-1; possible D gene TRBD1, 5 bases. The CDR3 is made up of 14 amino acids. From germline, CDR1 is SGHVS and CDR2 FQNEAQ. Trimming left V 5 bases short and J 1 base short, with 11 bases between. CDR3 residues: CASSEQTENTEAFF. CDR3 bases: TGTGCCAGCAGCGAACAGACAGAGAACACTGAAGCTTTCTTT.

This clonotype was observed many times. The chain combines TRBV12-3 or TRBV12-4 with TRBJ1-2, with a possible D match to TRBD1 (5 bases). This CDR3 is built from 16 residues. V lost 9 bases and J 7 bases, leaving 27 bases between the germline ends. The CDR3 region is CARPAAGCSFLGGYTF. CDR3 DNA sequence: TGTGCCAGACCGGCGGCAGGGTGCTCATTTCTAGGTGGCTACACCTTC.

In DNA form, the CDR3 reads TGTGCCAGCAGCGTACACCCACAGGGGGCCCCCTACAATGAGCAGTTCTTC. It specifies CASSVHPQGAPYNEQFF. This chain joins TRBV5-6 and TRBJ2-1; 9 nucleotides agree with TRBD1. The CDR3 is made up of 17 amino acids. Germline CDR1 reads SGHDT; CDR2 reads YYEEEE. V lost 4 bases to trimming and J lost 2 bases; unmatched junction nucleotides: 10. Full variable domain (rest looked up from reference TRBV5-6 and TRBJ2-1): DAGVTQSPTHLIKTRGQQVTLRCSPKSGHDTVSWYQQALGQGPQFIFQYYEEEERQRGNFPDRFSGHQFPNYSSELNVNALLLGDSALYLCASSVHPQGAPYNEQFFGPGTRLTVL.

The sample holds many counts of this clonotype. CDR3 loop: CASSPGGPSSYEQYV. The CDR3 region has the DNA TGTGCCAGCTCACCGGGGGGCCCCAGCTCCTACGAGCAGTACGTC. The chain employs TRBV18 and TRBJ2-7; either TRBD1 or TRBD2 may fit D (6 bases each). CDR3 size: 15 residues. V lost 3 bases and J 0 bases, leaving 12 bases between the germline ends. CDR1 and CDR2 from the germline V gene are KGHSH and LQKENI.

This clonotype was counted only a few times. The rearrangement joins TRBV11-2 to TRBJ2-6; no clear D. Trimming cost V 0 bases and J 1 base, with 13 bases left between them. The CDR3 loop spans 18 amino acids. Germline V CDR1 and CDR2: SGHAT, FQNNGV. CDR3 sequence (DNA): TGTGCCAGCAGCTTAGAGGCTTACAGACCTTCTGGGGCCAACGTCCTGACTTTC. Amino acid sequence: CASSLEAYRPSGANVLTF.

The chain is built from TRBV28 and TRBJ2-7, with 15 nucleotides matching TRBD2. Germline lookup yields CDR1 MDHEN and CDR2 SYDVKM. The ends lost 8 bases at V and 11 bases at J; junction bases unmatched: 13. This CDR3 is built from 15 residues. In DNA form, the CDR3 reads TGTGCCAGCGGCCGGCTCGGACTAGCGGGAGGGCTGGAGTACGTC. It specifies CASGRLGLAGGLEYV.